This T cell receptor (beta chain) was sequenced for a study of cytomegalovirus exposure and HLA in healthy donors. General study results and limits: TCR beta V segments were, for the most part, productive about 87% or about 30% of the time in an earlier analysis. The authors confirmed in vitro that a few CMV-associated chains were specific for CMV antigens.

Germline V gives CDR1 SGHNT, CDR2 YENEEA. This CDR3 has 16 amino acids. The J segment lost 3 bases and the V segment lost 5 bases, leaving 6 bases of the junction unmatched. As regards this clone: Its antigen is still unknown.

PCR was performed using 60 Vbeta and 13 Jbeta primers. Generated by immunoSEQ multiplex PCR, the TCRdb table keeps only in-frame clones and is missing some. This sample has tens of thousands of clones, with 75% to 85% found just once. Sample: PBMCs. V is TRBV11-3 and J is TRBJ2-1; TRBD2 matches at 11 bases. The sequence was collected from a man aged 65-85 years in good health and CMV-seropositive. CDR3 coding DNA: TGTGCCAGCAGCATGGGCGGGACTAGCGGCTACAATGAGCAGTTCTTC. Translated: CASSMGGTSGYNEQFF.